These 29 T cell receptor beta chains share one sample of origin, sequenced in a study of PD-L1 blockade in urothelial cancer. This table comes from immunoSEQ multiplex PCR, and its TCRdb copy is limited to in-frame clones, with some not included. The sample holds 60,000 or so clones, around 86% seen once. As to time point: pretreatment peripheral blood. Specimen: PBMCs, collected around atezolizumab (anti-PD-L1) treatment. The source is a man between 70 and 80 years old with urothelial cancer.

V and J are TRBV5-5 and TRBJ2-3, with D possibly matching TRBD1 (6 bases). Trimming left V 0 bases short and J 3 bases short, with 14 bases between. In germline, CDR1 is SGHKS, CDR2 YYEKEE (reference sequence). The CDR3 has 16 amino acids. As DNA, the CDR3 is TGTGCCAGCAGCTTGGAGGGCAGGGGTTCAACAGATACGCAGTATTTT. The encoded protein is CASSLEGRGSTDTQYF.

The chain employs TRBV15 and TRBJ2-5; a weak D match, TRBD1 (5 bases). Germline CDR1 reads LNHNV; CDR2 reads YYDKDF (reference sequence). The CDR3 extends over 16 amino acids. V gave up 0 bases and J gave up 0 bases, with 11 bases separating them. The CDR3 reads CATSREDILNQETQYF. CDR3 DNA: TGTGCCACCAGCAGAGAGGACATACTGAACCAAGAGACCCAGTACTTC.

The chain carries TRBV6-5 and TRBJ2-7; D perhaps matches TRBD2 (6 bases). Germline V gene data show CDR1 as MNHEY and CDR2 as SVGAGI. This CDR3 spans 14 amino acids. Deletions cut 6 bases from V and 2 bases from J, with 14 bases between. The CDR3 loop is CASSLNSGPYEQYF. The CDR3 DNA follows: TGTGCCAGCAGCTTGAATAGCGGCCCCTACGAGCAGTACTTC.

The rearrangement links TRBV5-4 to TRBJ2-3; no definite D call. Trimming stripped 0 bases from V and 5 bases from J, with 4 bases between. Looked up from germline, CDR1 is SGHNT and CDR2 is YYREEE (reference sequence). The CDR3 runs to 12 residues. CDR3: CASSLDGDTQYF. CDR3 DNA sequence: TGTGCCAGCAGCTTGGACGGAGATACGCAGTATTTT. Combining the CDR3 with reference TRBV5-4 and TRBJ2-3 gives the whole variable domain ETGVTQSPTHLIKTRGQQVTLRCSSQSGHNTVSWYQQALGQGPQFIFQYYREEENGRGNFPPRFSGLQFPNYSSELNVNALELDDSALYLCASSLDGDTQYFGPGTRLTVL.

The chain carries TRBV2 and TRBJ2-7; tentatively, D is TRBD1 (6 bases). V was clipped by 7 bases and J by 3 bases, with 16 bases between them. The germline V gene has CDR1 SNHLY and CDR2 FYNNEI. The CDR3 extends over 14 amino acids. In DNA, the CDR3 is TGTGCCAGCATGGGCAGGGGCCTTTACTACGAGCAGTACTTC. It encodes CASMGRGLYYEQYF. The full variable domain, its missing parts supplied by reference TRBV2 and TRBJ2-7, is EPEVTQTPSHQVTQMGQEVILRCVPISNHLYFYWYRQILGQKVEFLVSFYNNEISEKSEIFDDQFSVERPDGSNFTLKIRSTKLEDSAMYFCASMGRGLYYEQYFGPGTRLTVT.

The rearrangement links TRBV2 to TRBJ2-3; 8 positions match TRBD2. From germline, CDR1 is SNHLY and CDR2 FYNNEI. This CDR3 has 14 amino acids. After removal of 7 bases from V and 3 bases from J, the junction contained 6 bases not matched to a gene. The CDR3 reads CASTLGTRTDTQYF. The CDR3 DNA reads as TGTGCCAGCACTCTAGGGACTAGAACAGATACGCAGTATTTT.

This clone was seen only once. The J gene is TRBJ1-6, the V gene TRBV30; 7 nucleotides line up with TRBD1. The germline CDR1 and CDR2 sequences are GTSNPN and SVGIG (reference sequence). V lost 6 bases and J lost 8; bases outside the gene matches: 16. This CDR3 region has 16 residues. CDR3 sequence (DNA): TGTGCCTGCCGGAAAGGGGCAGGGGGGATTGATTCACCCCTCCACTTT. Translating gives CACRKGAGGIDSPLHF.

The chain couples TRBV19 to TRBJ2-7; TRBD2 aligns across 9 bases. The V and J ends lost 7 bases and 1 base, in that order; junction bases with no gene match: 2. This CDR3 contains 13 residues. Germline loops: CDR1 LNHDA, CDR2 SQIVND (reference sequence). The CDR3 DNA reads TGTGCCAGTAAGACTAGCGGATCCTACGAGCAGTACTTC. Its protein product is CASKTSGSYEQYF.

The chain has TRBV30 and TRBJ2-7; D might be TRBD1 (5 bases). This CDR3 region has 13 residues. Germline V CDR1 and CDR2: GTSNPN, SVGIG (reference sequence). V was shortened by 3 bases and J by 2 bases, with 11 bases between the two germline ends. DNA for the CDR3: TGTGCCTGGAGCTTCGGCAGGGCCTACGAGCAGTACTTC. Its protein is CAWSFGRAYEQYF.

The CDR3 sequence: CATSREGDRDYGYTF. Here the CDR3 DNA reads TGTGCCACCAGCAGAGAAGGGGACAGGGACTATGGCTACACCTTC. The chain has TRBV15 and TRBJ1-2, with TRBD1 matching over 9 bases. V was pared by 0 bases and J by 3 bases, with 2 bases of the junction left unmatched. The CDR3 runs to 15 residues. The germline CDR1 and CDR2 sequences are LNHNV and YYDKDF (reference sequence).

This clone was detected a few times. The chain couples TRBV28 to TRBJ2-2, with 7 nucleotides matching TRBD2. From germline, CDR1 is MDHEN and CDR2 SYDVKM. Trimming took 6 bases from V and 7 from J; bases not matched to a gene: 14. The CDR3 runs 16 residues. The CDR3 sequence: CASRPSGTGQVGELFF. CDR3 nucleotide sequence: TGTGCCAGCAGACCCAGCGGGACGGGCCAGGTCGGGGAGCTGTTTTTT.

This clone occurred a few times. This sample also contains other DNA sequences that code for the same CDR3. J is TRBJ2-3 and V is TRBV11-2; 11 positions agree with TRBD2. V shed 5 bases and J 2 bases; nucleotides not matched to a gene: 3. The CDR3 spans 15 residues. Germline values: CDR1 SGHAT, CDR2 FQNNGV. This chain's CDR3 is CASSRLAGSTDTQYF. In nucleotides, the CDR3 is TGTGCCAGCAGCCGACTAGCGGGGTCCACAGATACGCAGTATTTT.

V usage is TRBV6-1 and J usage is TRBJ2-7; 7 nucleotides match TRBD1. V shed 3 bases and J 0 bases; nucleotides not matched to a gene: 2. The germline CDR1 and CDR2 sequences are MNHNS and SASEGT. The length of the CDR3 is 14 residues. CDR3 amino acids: CASSDRQGSYEQYF. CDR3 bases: TGTGCCAGCAGTGATCGACAGGGCTCCTACGAGCAGTACTTC.

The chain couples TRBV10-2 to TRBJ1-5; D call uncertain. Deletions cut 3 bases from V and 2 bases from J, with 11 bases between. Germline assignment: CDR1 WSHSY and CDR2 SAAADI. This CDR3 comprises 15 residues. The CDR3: CASSERGFGNQPQHF. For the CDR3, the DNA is TGCGCCAGCAGTGAAAGAGGCTTTGGCAATCAGCCCCAGCATTTT.

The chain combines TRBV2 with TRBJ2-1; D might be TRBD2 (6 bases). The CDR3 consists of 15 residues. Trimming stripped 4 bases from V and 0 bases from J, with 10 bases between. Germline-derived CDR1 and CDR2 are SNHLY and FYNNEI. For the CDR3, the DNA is TGTGCCAGCAGTGCTAACGGGGGCTCCTACAATGAGCAGTTCTTC. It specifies CASSANGGSYNEQFF.

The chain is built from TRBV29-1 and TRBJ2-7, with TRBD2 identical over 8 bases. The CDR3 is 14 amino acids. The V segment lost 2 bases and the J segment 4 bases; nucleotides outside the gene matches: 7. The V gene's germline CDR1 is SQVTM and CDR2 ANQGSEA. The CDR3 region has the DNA TGCAGCGTTGAAAAGAGCGGGAGTCCGTACGAGCAGTACTTC. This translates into CSVEKSGSPYEQYF.

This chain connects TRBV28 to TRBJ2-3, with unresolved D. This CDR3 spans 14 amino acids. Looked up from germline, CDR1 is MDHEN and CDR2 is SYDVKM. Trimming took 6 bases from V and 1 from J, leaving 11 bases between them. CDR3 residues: CASSMTSRTDTQYF. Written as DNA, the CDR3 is TGTGCCAGCAGCATGACATCACGCACAGATACGCAGTATTTT.

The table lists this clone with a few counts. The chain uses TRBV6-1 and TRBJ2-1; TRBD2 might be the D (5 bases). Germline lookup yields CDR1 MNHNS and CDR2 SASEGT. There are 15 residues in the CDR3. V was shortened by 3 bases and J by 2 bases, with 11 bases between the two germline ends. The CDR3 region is CASSERVLAYNEQFF. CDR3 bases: TGTGCCAGCAGTGAGCGGGTCCTAGCCTACAATGAGCAGTTCTTC.

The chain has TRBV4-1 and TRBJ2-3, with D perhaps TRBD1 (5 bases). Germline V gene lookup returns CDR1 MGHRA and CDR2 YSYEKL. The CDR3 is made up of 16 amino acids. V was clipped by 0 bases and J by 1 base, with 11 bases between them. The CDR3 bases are TGCGCCAGCAGCCAAGAAATCGTACAGGGCACAGATACGCAGTATTTT. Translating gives CASSQEIVQGTDTQYF.

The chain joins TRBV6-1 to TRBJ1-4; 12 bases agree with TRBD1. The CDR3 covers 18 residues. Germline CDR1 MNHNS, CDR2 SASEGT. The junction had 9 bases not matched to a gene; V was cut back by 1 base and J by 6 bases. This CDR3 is CASSEDFGGTGGDEKLFF. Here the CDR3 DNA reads TGTGCCAGCAGTGAAGATTTTGGGGGGACAGGGGGCGATGAAAAACTGTTTTTT.

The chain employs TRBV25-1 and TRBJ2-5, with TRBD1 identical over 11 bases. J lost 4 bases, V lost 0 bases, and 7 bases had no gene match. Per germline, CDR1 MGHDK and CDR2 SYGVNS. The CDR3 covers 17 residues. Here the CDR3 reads CASSEYRGQGGRETQYF. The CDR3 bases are TGTGCCAGCAGTGAATATCGGGGACAGGGGGGAAGAGAGACCCAGTACTTC.

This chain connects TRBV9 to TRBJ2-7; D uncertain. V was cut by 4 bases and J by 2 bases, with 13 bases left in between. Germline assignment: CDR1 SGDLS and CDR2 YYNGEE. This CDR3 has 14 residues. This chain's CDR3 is CASSPPGFPYEQYF. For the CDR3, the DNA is TGTGCCAGCAGCCCCCCCGGGTTTCCCTACGAGCAGTACTTC.

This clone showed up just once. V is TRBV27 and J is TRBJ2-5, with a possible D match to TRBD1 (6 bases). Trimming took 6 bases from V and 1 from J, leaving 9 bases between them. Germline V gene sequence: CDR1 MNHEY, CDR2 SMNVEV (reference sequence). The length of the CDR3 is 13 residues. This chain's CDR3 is CASRLQGQETQYF. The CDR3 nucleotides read TGTGCCAGCAGATTACAGGGCCAAGAGACCCAGTACTTC.

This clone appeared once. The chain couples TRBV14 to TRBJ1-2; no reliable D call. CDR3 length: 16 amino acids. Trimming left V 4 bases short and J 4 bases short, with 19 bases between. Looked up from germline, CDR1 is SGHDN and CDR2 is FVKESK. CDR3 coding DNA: TGTGCCAGCAGCCTTGAAGGACCGGGGTTCAGCTATGGCTACACCTTC. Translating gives CASSLEGPGFSYGYTF.

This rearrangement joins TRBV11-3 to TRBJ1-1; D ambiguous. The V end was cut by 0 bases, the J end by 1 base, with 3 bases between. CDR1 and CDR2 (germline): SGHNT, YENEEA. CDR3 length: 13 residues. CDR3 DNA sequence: TGTGCCAGCAGCTTAGACGGGAACACTGAAGCTTTCTTT. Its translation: CASSLDGNTEAFF.

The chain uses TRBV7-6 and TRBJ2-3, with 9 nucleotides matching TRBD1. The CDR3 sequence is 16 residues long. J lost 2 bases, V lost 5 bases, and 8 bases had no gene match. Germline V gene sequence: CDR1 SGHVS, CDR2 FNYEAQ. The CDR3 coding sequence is TGTGCCAGCAGCGGGGGGGACAGGGTTTACACAGATACGCAGTATTTT. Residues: CASSGGDRVYTDTQYF. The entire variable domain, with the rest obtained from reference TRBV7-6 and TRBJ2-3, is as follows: GAGVSQSPRYKVTKRGQDVALRCDPISGHVSLYWYRQALGQGPEFLTYFNYEAQQDKSGLPNDRFSAERPEGSISTLTIQRTEQRDSAMYRCASSGGDRVYTDTQYFGPGTRLTVL.

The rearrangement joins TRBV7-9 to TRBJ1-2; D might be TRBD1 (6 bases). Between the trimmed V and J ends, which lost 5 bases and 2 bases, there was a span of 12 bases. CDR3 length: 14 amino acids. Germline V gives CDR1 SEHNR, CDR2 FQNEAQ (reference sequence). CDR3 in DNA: TGTGCCAGCAGCCCTTGGACAGACAACTATGGCTACACCTTC. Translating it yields CASSPWTDNYGYTF. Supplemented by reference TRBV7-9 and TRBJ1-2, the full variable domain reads DTGVSQNPRHKITKRGQNVTFRCDPISEHNRLYWYRQTLGQGPEFLTYFQNEAQLEKSRLLSDRFSAERPKGSFSTLEIQRTEQGDSAMYLCASSPWTDNYGYTFGSGTRLTVV.

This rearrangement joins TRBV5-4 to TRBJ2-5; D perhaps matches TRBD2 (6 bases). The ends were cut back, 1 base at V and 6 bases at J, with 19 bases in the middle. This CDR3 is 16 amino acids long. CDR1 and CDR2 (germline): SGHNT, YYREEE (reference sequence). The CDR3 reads CASSLSREVRRQTQYF. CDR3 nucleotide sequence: TGTGCCAGCAGCTTGTCGCGGGAAGTAAGAAGGCAGACCCAGTACTTC.

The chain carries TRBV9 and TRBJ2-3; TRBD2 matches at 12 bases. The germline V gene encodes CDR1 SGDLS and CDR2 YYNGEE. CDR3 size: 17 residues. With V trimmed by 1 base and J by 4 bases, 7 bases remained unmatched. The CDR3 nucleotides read TGTGCCAGCAGCGTATCTTCTAGCGGGAGGGGGCCAGATACGCAGTATTTT. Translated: CASSVSSSGRGPDTQYF.